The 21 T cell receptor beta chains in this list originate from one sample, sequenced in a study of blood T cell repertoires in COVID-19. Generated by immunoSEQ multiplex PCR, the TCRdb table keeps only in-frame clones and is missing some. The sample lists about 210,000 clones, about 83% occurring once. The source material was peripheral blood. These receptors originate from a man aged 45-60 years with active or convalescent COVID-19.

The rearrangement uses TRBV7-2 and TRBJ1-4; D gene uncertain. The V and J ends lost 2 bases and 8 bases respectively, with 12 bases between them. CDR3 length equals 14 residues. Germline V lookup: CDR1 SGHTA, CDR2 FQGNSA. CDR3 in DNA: TGTGCCAGCAGCTTACGGACTACTGAGGAAAAACTGTTTTTT. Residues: CASSLRTTEEKLFF.

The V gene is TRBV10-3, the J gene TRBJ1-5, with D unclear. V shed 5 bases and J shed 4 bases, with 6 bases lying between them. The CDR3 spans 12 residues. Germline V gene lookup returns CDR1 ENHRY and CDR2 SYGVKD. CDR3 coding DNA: TGTGCCATCAGTTCGGGGAATCAGCCCCAGCATTTT. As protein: CAISSGNQPQHF.

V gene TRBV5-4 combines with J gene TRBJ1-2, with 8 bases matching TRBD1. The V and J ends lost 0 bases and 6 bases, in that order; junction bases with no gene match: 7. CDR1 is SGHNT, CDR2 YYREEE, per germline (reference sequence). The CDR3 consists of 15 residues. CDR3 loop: CASSLAPTGVDGYTF. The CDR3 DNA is TGTGCCAGCAGCTTGGCGCCGACAGGGGTCGATGGCTACACCTTC.

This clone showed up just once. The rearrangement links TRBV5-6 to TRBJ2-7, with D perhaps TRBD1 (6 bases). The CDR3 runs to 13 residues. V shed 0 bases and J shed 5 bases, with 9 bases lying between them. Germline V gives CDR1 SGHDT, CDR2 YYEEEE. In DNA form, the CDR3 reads TGTGCCAGCAGCTTGGAGGGGGTAGACGAGCAGTACTTC. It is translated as CASSLEGVDEQYF. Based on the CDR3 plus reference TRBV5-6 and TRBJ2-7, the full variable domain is DAGVTQSPTHLIKTRGQQVTLRCSPKSGHDTVSWYQQALGQGPQFIFQYYEEEERQRGNFPDRFSGHQFPNYSSELNVNALLLGDSALYLCASSLEGVDEQYFGPGTRLTVT.

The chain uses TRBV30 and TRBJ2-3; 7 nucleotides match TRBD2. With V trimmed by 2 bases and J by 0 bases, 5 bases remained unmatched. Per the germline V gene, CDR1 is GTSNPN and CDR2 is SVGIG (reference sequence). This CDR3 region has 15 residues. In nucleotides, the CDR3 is TGTGCCTGGAGTCGGGCTAGCGGAAGCACAGATACGCAGTATTTT. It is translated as CAWSRASGSTDTQYF.

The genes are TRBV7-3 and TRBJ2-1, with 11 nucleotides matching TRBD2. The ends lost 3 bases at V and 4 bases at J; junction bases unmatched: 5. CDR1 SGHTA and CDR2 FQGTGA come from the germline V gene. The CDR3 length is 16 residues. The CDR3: CASSLTGTSGYNEQFF. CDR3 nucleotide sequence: TGTGCCAGCAGCTTGACCGGGACTAGCGGATACAATGAGCAGTTCTTC.

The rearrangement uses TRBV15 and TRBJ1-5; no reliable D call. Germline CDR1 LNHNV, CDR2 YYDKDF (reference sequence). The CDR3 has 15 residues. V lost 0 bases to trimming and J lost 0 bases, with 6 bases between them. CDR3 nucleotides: TGTGCCACCAGCAGAGAGACACTTAGCAATCAGCCCCAGCATTTT. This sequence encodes CATSRETLSNQPQHF.

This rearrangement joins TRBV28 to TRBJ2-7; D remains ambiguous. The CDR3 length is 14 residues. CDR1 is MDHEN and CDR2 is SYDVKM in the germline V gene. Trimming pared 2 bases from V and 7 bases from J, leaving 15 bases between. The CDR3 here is CASSLVVAPWEQYF. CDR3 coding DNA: TGTGCCAGCAGTTTAGTCGTGGCCCCGTGGGAGCAGTACTTC. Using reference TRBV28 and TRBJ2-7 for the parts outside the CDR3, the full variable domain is DVKVTQSSRYLVKRTGEKVFLECVQDMDHENMFWYRQDPGLGLRLIYFSYDVKMKEKGDIPEGYSVSREKKERFSLILESASTNQTSMYLCASSLVVAPWEQYFGPGTRLTVT.

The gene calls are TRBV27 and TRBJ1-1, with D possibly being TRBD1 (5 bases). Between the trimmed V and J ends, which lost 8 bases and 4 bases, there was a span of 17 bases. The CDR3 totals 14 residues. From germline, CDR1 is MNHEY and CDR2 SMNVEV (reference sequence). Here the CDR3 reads CASAFSGGFTEAFF. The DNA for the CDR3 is TGTGCCAGCGCATTCTCGGGGGGGTTCACTGAAGCTTTCTTT.

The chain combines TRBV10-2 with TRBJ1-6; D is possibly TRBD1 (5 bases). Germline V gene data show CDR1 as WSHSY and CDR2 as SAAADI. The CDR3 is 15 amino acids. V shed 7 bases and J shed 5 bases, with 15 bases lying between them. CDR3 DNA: TGCGCCAGCACGGGGGACCCCATTAATAATTCACCCCTCCACTTT. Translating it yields CASTGDPINNSPLHF.

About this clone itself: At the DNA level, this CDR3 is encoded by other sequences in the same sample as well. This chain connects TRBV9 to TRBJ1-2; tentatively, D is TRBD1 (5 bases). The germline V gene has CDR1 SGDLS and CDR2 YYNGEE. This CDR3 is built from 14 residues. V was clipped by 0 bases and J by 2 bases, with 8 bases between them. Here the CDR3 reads CASSVGDRNYGYTF. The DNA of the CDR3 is TGTGCCAGCAGCGTAGGAGACAGAAACTATGGCTACACCTTC.

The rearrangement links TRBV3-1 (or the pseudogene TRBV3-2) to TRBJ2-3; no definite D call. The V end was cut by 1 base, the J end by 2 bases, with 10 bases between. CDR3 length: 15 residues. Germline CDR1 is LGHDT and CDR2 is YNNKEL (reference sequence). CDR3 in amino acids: CASSQGPQATDTQYF. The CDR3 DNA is TGTGCCAGCAGCCAAGGTCCGCAGGCCACAGATACGCAGTATTTT.

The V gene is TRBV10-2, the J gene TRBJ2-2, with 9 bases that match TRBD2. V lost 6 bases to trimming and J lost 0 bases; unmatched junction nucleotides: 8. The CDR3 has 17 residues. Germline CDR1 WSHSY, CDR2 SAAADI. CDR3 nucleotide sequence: TGCGCCAGCAGGGTGGGACTAGCCCTCCCGAACACCGGGGAGCTGTTTTTT. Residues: CASRVGLALPNTGELFF.

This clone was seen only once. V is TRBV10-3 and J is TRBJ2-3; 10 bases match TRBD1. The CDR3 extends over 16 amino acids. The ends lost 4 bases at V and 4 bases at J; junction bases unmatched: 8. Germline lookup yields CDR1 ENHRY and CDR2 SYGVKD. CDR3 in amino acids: CAISGDRGRAADTQYF. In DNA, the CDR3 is TGTGCCATCAGTGGGGACAGGGGACGCGCAGCAGATACGCAGTATTTT.

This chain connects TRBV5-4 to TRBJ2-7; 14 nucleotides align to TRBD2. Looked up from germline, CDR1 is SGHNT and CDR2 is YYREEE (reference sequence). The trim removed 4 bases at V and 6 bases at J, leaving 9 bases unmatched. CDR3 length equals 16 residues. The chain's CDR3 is CASSGGTSGRNGEQYF. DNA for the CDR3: TGTGCCAGCAGCGGGGGGACTAGCGGGAGAAATGGCGAGCAGTACTTC.

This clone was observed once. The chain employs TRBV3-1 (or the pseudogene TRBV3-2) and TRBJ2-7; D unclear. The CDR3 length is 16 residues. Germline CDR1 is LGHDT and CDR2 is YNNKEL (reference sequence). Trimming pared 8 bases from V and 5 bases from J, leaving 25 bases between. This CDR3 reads CASSPTATRTRDEQYF. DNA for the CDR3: TGTGCCAGCTCTCCCACGGCGACCCGAACACGGGACGAGCAGTACTTC.

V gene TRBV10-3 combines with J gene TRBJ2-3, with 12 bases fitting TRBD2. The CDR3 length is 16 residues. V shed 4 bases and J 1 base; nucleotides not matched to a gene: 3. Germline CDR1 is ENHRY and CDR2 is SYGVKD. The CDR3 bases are TGTGCCATCAGTGGACTAGCGGGAGCTGGCACAGATACGCAGTATTTT. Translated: CAISGLAGAGTDTQYF.

CDR3 bases: TGTGCCAGCAGTCCCCCCCCGGGACAGGGGGCGTCTGAAGCTTTCTTT. Translated, it gives CASSPPPGQGASEAFF. This rearrangement joins TRBV28 to TRBJ1-1; 12 bases agree with TRBD1. The germline V gene has CDR1 MDHEN and CDR2 SYDVKM. The CDR3 consists of 16 residues. Unmatched junction bases numbered 10, after V lost 5 bases and J lost 6 bases.

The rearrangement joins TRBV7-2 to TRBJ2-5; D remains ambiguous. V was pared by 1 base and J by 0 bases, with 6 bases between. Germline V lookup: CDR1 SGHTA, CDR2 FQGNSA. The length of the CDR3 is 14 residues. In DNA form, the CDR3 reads TGTGCCAGCAGCTTAGGTTCGTACCAAGAGACCCAGTACTTC. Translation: CASSLGSYQETQYF.

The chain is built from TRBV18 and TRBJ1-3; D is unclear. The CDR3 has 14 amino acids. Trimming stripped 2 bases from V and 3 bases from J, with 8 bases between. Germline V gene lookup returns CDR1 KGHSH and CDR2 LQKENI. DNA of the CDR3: TGTGCCAGCTCACCAACACGAGGTGGAAACACCATATATTTT. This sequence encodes CASSPTRGGNTIYF.

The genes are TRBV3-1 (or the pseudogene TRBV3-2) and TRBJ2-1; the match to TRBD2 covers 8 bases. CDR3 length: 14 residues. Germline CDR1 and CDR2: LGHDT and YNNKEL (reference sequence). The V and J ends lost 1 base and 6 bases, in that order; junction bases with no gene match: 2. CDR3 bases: TGTGCCAGCAGCCAAGTGGGGACTAGCAATGAGCAGTTCTTC. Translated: CASSQVGTSNEQFF.